This T cell receptor (beta chain) was sequenced during a study of T-cell memory formation after mild COVID-19. Notes on the study in general: CD4+ clones that contracted lay mainly in CM and EM; CD8+ ones lay in EMRA.

TCRdb independently ran MiXCR on the 5' RACE reads; one entry per CDR3 protein. The repertoire holds under 400,000 distinct CDR3 sequences, with approximately 29% as singletons. The length of the CDR3 is 16 residues. The V end was cut by 0 bases, the J end by 2 bases, with 15 bases between. Germline V gives CDR1 SGHRS, CDR2 YFSETQ. This clonotype came up a few times. Its antigen is as yet unknown. The TCR comes from an adult woman who had mild COVID-19 (a few samples of this study predate the infection). Cell type and time point are not known. Input material: PBMCs or a T cell subset sorted from them (not recorded which). This chain links TRBV5-1 with TRBJ2-7; D not certain. The CDR3 region is CASSLDTGSRAYEQYF. The CDR3 coding sequence is TGCGCCAGCAGCTTGGACACTGGGTCTAGAGCCTACGAGCAGTACTTC.